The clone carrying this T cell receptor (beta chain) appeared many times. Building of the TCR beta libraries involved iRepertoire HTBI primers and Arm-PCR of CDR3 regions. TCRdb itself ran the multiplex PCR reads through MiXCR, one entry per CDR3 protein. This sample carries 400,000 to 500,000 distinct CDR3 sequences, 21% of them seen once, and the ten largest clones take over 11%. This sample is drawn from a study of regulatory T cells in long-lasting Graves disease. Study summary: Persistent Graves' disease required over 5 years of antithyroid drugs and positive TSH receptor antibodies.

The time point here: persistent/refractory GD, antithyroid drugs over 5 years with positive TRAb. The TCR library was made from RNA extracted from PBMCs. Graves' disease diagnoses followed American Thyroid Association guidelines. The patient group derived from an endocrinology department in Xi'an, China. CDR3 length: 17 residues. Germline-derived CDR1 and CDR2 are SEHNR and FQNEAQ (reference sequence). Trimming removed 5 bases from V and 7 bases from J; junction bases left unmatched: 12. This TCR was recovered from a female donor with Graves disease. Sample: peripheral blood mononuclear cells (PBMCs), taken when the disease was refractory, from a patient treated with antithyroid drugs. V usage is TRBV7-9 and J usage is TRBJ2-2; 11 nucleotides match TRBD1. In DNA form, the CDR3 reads TGTGCCAGCAGCAATGGGCTGGACAGGGGGCTGGGCGGGGAGCTGTTTTTT. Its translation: CASSNGLDRGLGGELFF.